The sample holds one count of the clone carrying this T cell receptor beta chain. What it binds is unknown. Researchers ran the PCR with 60 Vbeta and 13 Jbeta primers. Here immunoSEQ multiplex PCR was the method, and the copy in TCRdb shows in-frame clones only, minus some. The repertoire holds about 170,000 clones, about three quarters seen once, with roughly 2% in the top ten. The data were obtained in a study of cytomegalovirus exposure and HLA in healthy donors. About the study: Early released data comprised 80 million to 100 million unique TCRs from HLA-typed donors. Findings and limits, study-wide: In a later analysis, compared with equally common non-associated chains, HLA-associated beta chains were more expanded. Three chains linked to CMV were shown in vitro to be specific for CMV antigens. A later analysis found that most CMV-associated TCR beta chains appeared HLA-restricted.

The ends were cut back, 3 bases at V and 2 bases at J, with 11 bases in the middle. The CDR3 length is 16 residues. Germline CDR1 MNHNS, CDR2 SASEGT. The sample taken for sequencing was PBMCs. V is TRBV6-1 and J is TRBJ2-6; no clear D. The receptor was derived from a female donor in good health and CMV-seronegative. The CDR3 region is CASSDQAVAGANVLTF. The CDR3 nucleotides read TGTGCCAGCAGTGACCAGGCTGTGGCTGGGGCCAACGTCCTGACTTTC.